This TCR beta chain stems from a study of blood T cells in healthy people across ages. This clonotype was detected a few times. Trimming stripped 5 bases from V and 3 bases from J, with 13 bases between. The V gene's germline CDR1 is SQVTM and CDR2 ANQGSEA. CDR3 size: 13 residues. With a J-beta primer mix and a sample-barcoded 5' primer, a second PCR ran about 6 to 11 cycles. TCRdb recomputed calls from the 5' RACE reads with MiXCR, one row per CDR3 protein. The data show about a million distinct CDR3 sequences, around two fifths seen once. The sequenced sample was blood. The chain joins TRBV29-1 to TRBJ2-5, with a weak D call TRBD1 (5 bases). This TCR was recovered from a man in his late teens or twenties in good health. CDR3 nucleotide sequence: TGCAGCGTTCTGGGGCCCAGGGAAGAGACCCAGTACTTC. Translating gives CSVLGPREETQYF.